The clone carrying this TCR beta chain was counted only a few times. As yet, its antigen is unknown. Documented treatment: roughly 11-day PBMC culture with coronavirus spike peptide pools or control peptides (ViraFEST assay). Looked up from germline, CDR1 is MNHNS and CDR2 is SASEGT. Between the trimmed V and J ends, which lost 6 bases and 4 bases, there was a span of 24 bases. This CDR3 spans 17 amino acids. These data originate in a study of vaccination and CD4 T cells after COVID-19. Study outcomes and limitations: The authors identified 304 of 307 vaccine-specific clones in convalescent patients as spike mono-reactive.

Sequencing of the DNA from cultured CD4+ T cells was carried out with the Oncomine TCR Beta short-read assay. TCRdb ran MiXCR on the PCR reads and lists one entry per CDR3 protein. The data contain about 11,000 distinct CDR3 sequences, roughly 46% of them singletons. This sequence joins TRBV6-1 and TRBJ1-2; perhaps TRBD1 as D (6 bases). The sequenced material came from CD4+ T cells from blood, cultured in vitro. The clonotype was recovered from a human donor who had recovered from COVID-19. CDR3 loop: CASSLTIGGGRLYGYTF. The CDR3 DNA follows: TGTGCCAGCAGCCTCACAATAGGGGGGGGCAGACTCTATGGCTACACCTTC.